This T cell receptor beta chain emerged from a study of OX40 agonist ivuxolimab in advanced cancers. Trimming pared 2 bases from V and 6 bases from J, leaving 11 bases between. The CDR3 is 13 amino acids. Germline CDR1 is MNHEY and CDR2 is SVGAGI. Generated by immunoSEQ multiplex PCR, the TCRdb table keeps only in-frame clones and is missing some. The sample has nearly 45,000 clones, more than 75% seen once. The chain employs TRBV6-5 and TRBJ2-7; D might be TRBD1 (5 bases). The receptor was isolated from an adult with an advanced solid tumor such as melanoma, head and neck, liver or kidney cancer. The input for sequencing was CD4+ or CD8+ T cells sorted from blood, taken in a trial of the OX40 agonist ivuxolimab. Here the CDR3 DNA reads TGTGCCAGCAGTTACCAGGGTTTGGGCGAGCAGTACTTC. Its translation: CASSYQGLGEQYF.